The rows below give T cell receptor beta chains drawn from one sample of a study of blood T cell repertoires in COVID-19. TCRdb's table, derived via immunoSEQ multiplex PCR, lists solely in-frame clones and lacks some. The data hold around 230,000 clones, with 75% to 90% observed a single time. Input material: PBMCs or T cells enriched from blood (not recorded which). These TCRs come from a man in his forties who had recovered from COVID-19. CDR3s include the opening cysteine and the closing phenylalanine or tryptophan. D genes are given only for firm matches. Part of the rows lack a size; the others show once, few, many or a class for expanded clones.

v_gene: TRBV7-6
d_gene: TRBD2
j_gene: TRBJ2-3
abundance: -
len: 17
CDR3aa: CASSLALVAGSTDTQYF
CDR3nt: TGTGCCAGCAGCTTAGCGTTGGTAGCGGGGAGCACAGATACGCAGTATTTT

v_gene: TRBV19
d_gene: -
j_gene: TRBJ2-3
abundance: -
len: 11
CDR3aa: CASSLVDTQYF
CDR3nt: TGTGCCAGTAGCCTCGTGGATACGCAGTATTTT

v_gene: TRBV2
d_gene: -
j_gene: TRBJ1-3
abundance: -
len: 13
CDR3aa: CAPKEFAGNTIYF
CDR3nt: TGTGCCCCAAAGGAGTTCGCTGGAAACACCATATATTTT

v_gene: TRBV3-1/TRBV3-2
d_gene: -
j_gene: TRBJ2-7
abundance: -
len: 15
CDR3aa: CASSQSSGGGVEQYF
CDR3nt: TGTGCCAGCAGCCAATCAAGCGGAGGGGGGGTCGAGCAGTACTTC

v_gene: TRBV29-1
d_gene: -
j_gene: TRBJ1-4
abundance: -
len: 13
CDR3aa: CSVGGIRNEKLFF
CDR3nt: TGCAGCGTGGGGGGGATCCGTAATGAAAAACTGTTTTTT

v_gene: TRBV7-3
d_gene: -
j_gene: TRBJ2-2
abundance: -
len: 13
CDR3aa: CASSLWGNGELFF
CDR3nt: TGTGCCAGCAGCTTATGGGGCAACGGGGAGCTGTTTTTT

v_gene: TRBV6-5
d_gene: -
j_gene: TRBJ1-5
abundance: -
len: 15
CDR3aa: CASALSSYSNQPQHF
CDR3nt: TGTGCCAGCGCCCTAAGTTCCTATAGCAATCAGCCCCAGCATTTT

v_gene: TRBV19
d_gene: TRBD2
j_gene: TRBJ2-1
abundance: -
len: 16
CDR3aa: CASSPTPSGTYNEQFF
CDR3nt: TGTGCCAGTAGTCCAACCCCCAGCGGGACTTACAATGAGCAGTTCTTC

v_gene: TRBV12-3/TRBV12-4
d_gene: -
j_gene: TRBJ1-2
abundance: -
len: 11
CDR3aa: CASRFSGGYTF
CDR3nt: TGTGCCAGCAGATTTAGCGGGGGCTACACCTTC

v_gene: TRBV19
d_gene: -
j_gene: TRBJ2-3
abundance: -
len: 13
CDR3aa: CATGSANTDTQYF
CDR3nt: TGTGCCACCGGGTCGGCCAACACAGATACGCAGTATTTT

v_gene: TRBV19
d_gene: -
j_gene: TRBJ2-2
abundance: -
len: 15
CDR3aa: CASSKRGSDTGELFF
CDR3nt: TGTGCCAGTAGTAAAAGAGGGTCTGACACCGGGGAGCTGTTTTTT

v_gene: TRBV29-1
d_gene: TRBD1
j_gene: TRBJ1-2
abundance: -
len: 14
CDR3aa: CSVVPETGGYGYTF
CDR3nt: TGCAGCGTTGTCCCGGAGACAGGGGGATATGGCTACACCTTC

v_gene: TRBV5-4
d_gene: TRBD1
j_gene: TRBJ2-5
abundance: -
len: 14
CDR3aa: CASSRDRGQETQYF
CDR3nt: TGTGCCAGCAGCAGGGACAGGGGCCAAGAGACCCAGTACTTC

v_gene: TRBV9
d_gene: TRBD2
j_gene: TRBJ2-3
abundance: -
len: 16
CDR3aa: CASSDSSGGSTDTQYF
CDR3nt: TGTGCCAGCAGTGACTCCAGCGGGGGTAGCACAGATACGCAGTATTTT

v_gene: TRBV10-3
d_gene: TRBD1
j_gene: TRBJ1-2
abundance: -
len: 17
CDR3aa: CAISDGVRDRGTDGYTF
CDR3nt: TGTGCCATCAGTGACGGGGTCCGGGACAGGGGAACTGATGGCTACACCTTC

v_gene: TRBV5-1
d_gene: TRBD2
j_gene: TRBJ2-1
abundance: -
len: 15
CDR3aa: CASSGEGLAGTLPFF
CDR3nt: TGCGCCAGCAGCGGGGAGGGACTAGCGGGGACGCTTCCTTTCTTC

v_gene: TRBV7-2
d_gene: TRBD2
j_gene: TRBJ2-3
abundance: -
len: 17
CDR3aa: CASRPAWAGGQADTQYF
CDR3nt: TGTGCCAGCAGACCCGCCTGGGCGGGGGGGCAGGCAGATACGCAGTATTTT

v_gene: TRBV7-9
d_gene: TRBD2
j_gene: TRBJ2-1
abundance: -
len: 15
CDR3aa: CASSLGASGSNEQFF
CDR3nt: TGTGCCAGCAGCTTAGGGGCTAGCGGGTCCAATGAGCAGTTCTTC

v_gene: TRBV19
d_gene: TRBD1
j_gene: TRBJ2-2
abundance: -
len: 16
CDR3aa: CASSPGTGGRTGELFF
CDR3nt: TGTGCCAGTAGTCCTGGGACAGGGGGCCGTACCGGGGAGCTGTTTTTT

v_gene: TRBV6-5
d_gene: TRBD1
j_gene: TRBJ1-2
abundance: -
len: 14
CDR3aa: CASRGTGTGDGYTF
CDR3nt: TGTGCCAGCAGGGGAACCGGGACAGGGGATGGCTACACCTTC

v_gene: TRBV7-9
d_gene: -
j_gene: TRBJ1-2
abundance: -
len: 14
CDR3aa: CASSLAGRFYGYTF
CDR3nt: TGTGCCAGCAGCTTAGCCGGCAGGTTCTATGGCTACACCTTC

v_gene: TRBV11-1
d_gene: TRBD2
j_gene: TRBJ2-7
abundance: -
len: 15
CDR3aa: CASSLAAGGGYEQYF
CDR3nt: TGTGCCAGCAGCTTAGCGGCGGGCGGGGGCTACGAGCAGTACTTC

v_gene: TRBV11-3
d_gene: -
j_gene: TRBJ1-1
abundance: once
len: 13
CDR3aa: CASSWTQNTEAFF
CDR3nt: TGTGCCAGCAGCTGGACACAAAACACTGAAGCTTTCTTT

v_gene: TRBV15
d_gene: -
j_gene: TRBJ1-4
abundance: few
len: 15
CDR3aa: CATRDQGLSNEKLFF
CDR3nt: TGTGCCACCAGGGATCAGGGGTTATCTAATGAAAAACTGTTTTTT

v_gene: TRBV24-1
d_gene: -
j_gene: TRBJ2-3
abundance: -
len: 17
CDR3aa: CATSDAPGGPTTDTQYF
CDR3nt: TGTGCCACCAGTGATGCCCCGGGGGGCCCCACGACAGATACGCAGTATTTT

v_gene: TRBV2
d_gene: TRBD1
j_gene: TRBJ2-7
abundance: -
len: 14
CDR3aa: CASKGAGGSYEQYF
CDR3nt: TGTGCCAGCAAGGGGGCCGGCGGCTCCTACGAGCAGTACTTC

v_gene: TRBV18
d_gene: -
j_gene: TRBJ1-5
abundance: once
len: 13
CDR3aa: CASSPGRSQPQHF
CDR3nt: TGTGCCAGCTCACCGGGGAGGTCTCAGCCCCAGCATTTT

v_gene: TRBV27
d_gene: -
j_gene: TRBJ1-5
abundance: -
len: 13
CDR3aa: CASSFSPNQPQHF
CDR3nt: TGTGCCAGCAGTTTTTCTCCTAATCAGCCCCAGCATTTT

v_gene: TRBV14
d_gene: -
j_gene: TRBJ1-1
abundance: -
len: 12
CDR3aa: CASSQQRVTAFF
CDR3nt: TGTGCCAGCAGCCAACAGAGGGTCACAGCTTTCTTT

v_gene: TRBV5-5
d_gene: -
j_gene: TRBJ1-2
abundance: -
len: 15
CDR3aa: CASSLVFDGVYGWTF
CDR3nt: TGTGCCAGCAGCTTGGTATTCGACGGAGTATATGGCTGGACCTTC

v_gene: TRBV4-1
d_gene: TRBD2
j_gene: TRBJ2-7
abundance: -
len: 16
CDR3aa: CASSQDVLAGTYEQYF
CDR3nt: TGCGCCAGCAGCCAAGACGTACTAGCGGGAACCTACGAGCAGTACTTC

v_gene: TRBV7-2
d_gene: -
j_gene: TRBJ1-2
abundance: -
len: 14
CDR3aa: CASSLVTSPYGYTF
CDR3nt: TGTGCCAGCAGCTTAGTTACCAGTCCCTATGGCTACACCTTC

v_gene: TRBV6-1
d_gene: TRBD1
j_gene: TRBJ1-2
abundance: -
len: 19
CDR3aa: CASSAPQVSDRGRVYGYTF
CDR3nt: TGTGCCAGCAGTGCGCCCCAAGTTTCGGACAGGGGGCGCGTCTATGGCTACACCTTC

v_gene: TRBV28
d_gene: -
j_gene: TRBJ1-2
abundance: -
len: 14
CDR3aa: CASSAPGGDYGYTF
CDR3nt: TGTGCCAGCAGTGCCCCCGGGGGGGACTATGGCTACACCTTC

v_gene: TRBV10-3
d_gene: -
j_gene: TRBJ2-1
abundance: many
len: 14
CDR3aa: CAISESISLNAWFF
CDR3nt: TGTGCCATCAGTGAGTCGATTAGCCTCAATGCTTGGTTCTTC

v_gene: TRBV27
d_gene: TRBD2
j_gene: TRBJ2-2
abundance: -
len: 16
CDR3aa: CASSLTLAGFTGELFF
CDR3nt: TGTGCCAGCAGTTTAACCCTAGCGGGTTTCACCGGGGAGCTGTTTTTT

v_gene: TRBV9
d_gene: TRBD2
j_gene: TRBJ2-3
abundance: -
len: 17
CDR3aa: CASSTGTSGSSTDTQYF
CDR3nt: TGTGCCAGCAGCACCGGGACTAGCGGGAGTAGCACAGATACGCAGTATTTT

v_gene: TRBV25-1
d_gene: -
j_gene: TRBJ1-1
abundance: -
len: 12
CDR3aa: CAAGKMNTEAFF
CDR3nt: TGTGCCGCCGGGAAGATGAACACTGAAGCTTTCTTT

v_gene: TRBV5-1
d_gene: TRBD1
j_gene: TRBJ1-6
abundance: -
len: 15
CDR3aa: CASSSGDRVNSPLHF
CDR3nt: TGCGCCAGCAGCTCGGGAGACAGGGTGAATTCACCCCTCCACTTT

v_gene: TRBV2
d_gene: -
j_gene: TRBJ2-2
abundance: -
len: 14
CDR3aa: CASSVIKGTGELFF
CDR3nt: TGTGCCAGCAGTGTTATTAAGGGGACCGGGGAGCTGTTTTTT

v_gene: TRBV12-1
d_gene: -
j_gene: TRBJ1-1
abundance: -
len: 12
CDR3aa: CAHRRARTEAFF
CDR3nt: TGTGCCCACCGGCGGGCGCGGACTGAAGCTTTCTTT

v_gene: TRBV18
d_gene: TRBD2
j_gene: TRBJ2-3
abundance: -
len: 15
CDR3aa: CASSPGRGNTDTQYF
CDR3nt: TGTGCCAGCTCACCTGGGCGGGGGAACACAGATACGCAGTATTTT

v_gene: TRBV10-3
d_gene: TRBD2
j_gene: TRBJ2-7
abundance: few
len: 15
CDR3aa: CAISEEREAAYEQYF
CDR3nt: TGTGCCATCAGTGAAGAGCGGGAGGCGGCATACGAGCAGTACTTC

v_gene: TRBV3-1/TRBV3-2
d_gene: TRBD2
j_gene: TRBJ2-7
abundance: -
len: 20
CDR3aa: CASSQVHGTSGRAPTYEQYF
CDR3nt: TGTGCCAGCAGCCAAGTTCACGGGACTAGCGGGAGGGCCCCCACCTACGAGCAGTACTTC

v_gene: TRBV7-3
d_gene: TRBD2
j_gene: TRBJ2-4
abundance: -
len: 13
CDR3aa: CASSFRGGDIQYF
CDR3nt: TGTGCCAGCAGCTTTAGGGGAGGGGACATTCAGTACTTC

v_gene: TRBV2
d_gene: -
j_gene: TRBJ1-1
abundance: once
len: 14
CDR3aa: CASKILRENTEAFF
CDR3nt: TGTGCCAGCAAGATTCTTCGGGAGAACACTGAAGCTTTCTTT

v_gene: TRBV3-1/TRBV3-2
d_gene: -
j_gene: TRBJ2-7
abundance: -
len: 15
CDR3aa: CASSQGIYRSYEQYF
CDR3nt: TGTGCCAGCAGCCAAGGTATTTACAGGTCCTACGAGCAGTACTTC

v_gene: TRBV6-5
d_gene: -
j_gene: TRBJ1-5
abundance: few
len: 13
CDR3aa: CASSLDRNQPQHF
CDR3nt: TGTGCCAGCAGTTTAGACAGGAATCAGCCCCAGCATTTT

v_gene: TRBV18
d_gene: -
j_gene: TRBJ1-2
abundance: -
len: 13
CDR3aa: CASSPQGGDGYTF
CDR3nt: TGTGCCAGCTCACCACAAGGAGGTGATGGATACACCTTC

v_gene: TRBV7-8
d_gene: -
j_gene: TRBJ1-5
abundance: -
len: 12
CDR3aa: CASNLPNQPQHF
CDR3nt: TGTGCCAGCAACCTACCGAATCAGCCCCAGCATTTT

v_gene: TRBV27
d_gene: TRBD2
j_gene: TRBJ2-1
abundance: -
len: 14
CDR3aa: CASSLPGTTNEQFF
CDR3nt: TGTGCCAGCAGTCTACCCGGGACTACCAATGAGCAGTTCTTC

v_gene: TRBV7-8
d_gene: TRBD1
j_gene: TRBJ1-2
abundance: -
len: 14
CDR3aa: CASSYGQGAVGYTF
CDR3nt: TGTGCCAGCAGCTACGGACAGGGGGCGGTAGGCTACACCTTC

v_gene: TRBV7-3
d_gene: -
j_gene: TRBJ2-2
abundance: -
len: 13
CDR3aa: CASRLTNTGELFF
CDR3nt: TGTGCCAGCAGACTAACGAACACCGGGGAGCTGTTTTTT

v_gene: TRBV10-3
d_gene: -
j_gene: TRBJ2-7
abundance: -
len: 12
CDR3aa: CAITDTTYEQYF
CDR3nt: TGTGCCATTACGGACACTACCTACGAGCAGTACTTC

v_gene: TRBV7-2
d_gene: TRBD1
j_gene: TRBJ1-2
abundance: -
len: 16
CDR3aa: CASSLVGGQGTYGYTF
CDR3nt: TGTGCCAGCAGCTTAGTAGGCGGACAGGGGACCTATGGCTACACCTTC

v_gene: TRBV6-5
d_gene: -
j_gene: TRBJ1-5
abundance: -
len: 15
CDR3aa: CASRASFWSNQPQHF
CDR3nt: TGTGCCAGCAGGGCTTCTTTTTGGAGCAATCAGCCCCAGCATTTT